This T cell receptor beta chain was observed in a study of regulatory T cells in long-lasting Graves disease. This clonotype appeared a few times. Its target is unknown. Findings and limits, study-wide: Persistent Graves' patients possessed reduced TCR diversity relative to recently diagnosed ones.

The authors built TCR beta libraries using iRepertoire HTBI primers and Arm-PCR of CDR3 regions. TCRdb reprocessed the multiplex PCR reads with MiXCR, giving one entry per CDR3 protein. The sample holds hundreds of thousands of distinct CDR3 sequences, less than 25% seen once. This sample's time point: persistent/refractory GD, antithyroid drugs over 5 years with positive TRAb. PBMC-derived RNA was used for the TCR library. After removal of 8 bases from V and 6 bases from J, the junction contained 4 bases not matched to a gene. CDR3 size: 14 residues. CDR1 MNHNS and CDR2 SASEGT come from the germline V gene.

The sequence derives from a female donor with Graves disease. Sequenced here: peripheral blood mononuclear cells (PBMCs), sampled when the disease was refractory, from a patient treated with antithyroid drugs. The V gene is TRBV6-1, the J gene TRBJ2-2, with 12 positions matching TRBD2. CDR3 DNA: TGTGCCAGCCGACTAGCGGGAGCGTCCGGGGAGCTGTTTTTT. Its translation: CASRLAGASGELFF.